A selection of T cell receptor beta chains follows, all from one sample in a study of cytomegalovirus exposure and HLA in healthy donors. Generated by immunoSEQ multiplex PCR, the TCRdb table keeps only in-frame clones and is missing some. The sample includes 130,000 or so clones, around 72% of them seen just once. The sequencing sample was made of PBMCs. The receptor set was obtained from a man in his forties or fifties in good health and CMV-seropositive. The CDR3 runs from the conserved cysteine through the conserved F or W. Fields, in order: J gene, V gene, clone size, D gene, CDR3 DNA, CDR3 protein. The D gene is left open where the match is weak. Rows may omit the clone size; those that give it use once, few, many or a size class.

>TRBJ2-1|TRBV6-5|once|TRBD2
TGTGCCAGCAGACCCCCCATAGACTTAGCGGGGAAGCAGTTCTTC
CASRPPIDLAGKQFF
>TRBJ2-2|TRBV6-6|.|.
TGTGCCAGCAACACCCCTGAAAAGATGTCCGGGGAGCTGTTTTTT
CASNTPEKMSGELFF
>TRBJ1-2|TRBV5-6|.|TRBD1
TGTGCCAGCAGCTTGGTAGCTGGGGGGACAGCGTATGGCTACACCTTC
CASSLVAGGTAYGYTF
>TRBJ2-1|TRBV4-3|.|.
TGCGCCAGCAGCCAAGACCGGCGGCGTGAGCAGTTCTTC
CASSQDRRREQFF
>TRBJ2-5|TRBV29-1|.|TRBD2
TGCAGCGTTGGACTATCGGGAGGGCAAGAGACCCAGTACTTC
CSVGLSGGQETQYF
>TRBJ2-2|TRBV6-1|.|TRBD1
TGTGCCAGCAGTCAAACAGGGGGATACACCGGGGAGCTGTTTTTT
CASSQTGGYTGELFF
>TRBJ2-1|TRBV9|once|.
TGTGCCAGCAGCGTTTTGGAGCGAAGCTCCTACAATGAGCAGTTCTTC
CASSVLERSSYNEQFF
>TRBJ1-6|TRBV19|.|.
TGTGCCAGTCGTCCAGGGTTCTATAATTCACCCCTCCACTTT
CASRPGFYNSPLHF
>TRBJ2-1|TRBV18|.|.
TGTGCCAGCTCACCGAGCCGGGAAGGAGAGCAGTTCTTC
CASSPSREGEQFF
>TRBJ2-7|TRBV7-6|.|.
TGTGCCAGCAGCAGCGGACAGCACTTCTCCTACGAGCAGTACTTC
CASSSGQHFSYEQYF